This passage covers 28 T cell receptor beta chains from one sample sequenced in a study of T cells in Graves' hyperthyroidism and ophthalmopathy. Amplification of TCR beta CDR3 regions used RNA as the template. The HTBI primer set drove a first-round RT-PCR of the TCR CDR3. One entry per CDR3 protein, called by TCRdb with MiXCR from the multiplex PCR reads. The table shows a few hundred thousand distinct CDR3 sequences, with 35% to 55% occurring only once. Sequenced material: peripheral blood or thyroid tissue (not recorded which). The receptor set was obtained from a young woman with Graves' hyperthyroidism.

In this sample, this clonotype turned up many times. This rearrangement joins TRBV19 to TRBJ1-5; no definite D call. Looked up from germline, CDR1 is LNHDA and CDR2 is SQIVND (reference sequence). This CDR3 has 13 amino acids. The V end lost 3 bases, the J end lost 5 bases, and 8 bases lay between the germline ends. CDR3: CASSIGLYQPQHF. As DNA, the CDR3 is TGTGCCAGTAGTATCGGCCTATATCAGCCCCAGCATTTT. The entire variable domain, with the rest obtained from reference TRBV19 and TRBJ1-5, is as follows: DGGITQSPKYLFRKEGQNVTLSCEQNLNHDAMYWYRQDPGQGLRLIYYSQIVNDFQKGDIAEGYSVSREKKESFPLTVTSAQKNPTAFYLCASSIGLYQPQHFGDGTRLSIL.

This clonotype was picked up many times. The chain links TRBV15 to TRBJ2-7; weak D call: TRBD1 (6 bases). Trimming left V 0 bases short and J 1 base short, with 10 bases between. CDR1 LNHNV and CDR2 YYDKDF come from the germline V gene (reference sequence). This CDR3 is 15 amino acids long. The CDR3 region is CATSRDRDTSYEQYF. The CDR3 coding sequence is TGTGCCACCAGCAGAGACCGGGACACGTCCTACGAGCAGTACTTC.

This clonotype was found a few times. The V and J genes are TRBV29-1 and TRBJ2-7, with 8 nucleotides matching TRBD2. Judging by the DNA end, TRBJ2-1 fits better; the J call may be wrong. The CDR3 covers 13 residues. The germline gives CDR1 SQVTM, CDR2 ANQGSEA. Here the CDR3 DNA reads TGCAGCGTTGGTTCGGGAGGGCCCGATGAGCAGTTCTTC. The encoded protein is CSVGSGGPDEQFF.

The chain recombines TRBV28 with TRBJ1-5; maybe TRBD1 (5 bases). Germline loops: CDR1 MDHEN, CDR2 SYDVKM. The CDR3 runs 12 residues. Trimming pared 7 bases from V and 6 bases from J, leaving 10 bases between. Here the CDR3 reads CASTQGGQPQHF. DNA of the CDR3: TGTGCCAGCACCCAGGGCGGTCAGCCCCAGCATTTT.

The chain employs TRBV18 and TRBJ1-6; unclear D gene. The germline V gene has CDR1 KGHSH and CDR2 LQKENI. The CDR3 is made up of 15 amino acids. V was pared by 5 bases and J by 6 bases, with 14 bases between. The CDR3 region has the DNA TGTGCCAGCTCATCCCGGGCCTCCGGTAATTCACCCCTCCACTTT. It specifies CASSSRASGNSPLHF.

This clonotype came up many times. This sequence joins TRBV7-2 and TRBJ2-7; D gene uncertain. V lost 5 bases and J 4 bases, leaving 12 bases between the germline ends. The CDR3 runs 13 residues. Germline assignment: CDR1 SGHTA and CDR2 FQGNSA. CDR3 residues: CASSLQVGYEQYF. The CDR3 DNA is TGTGCCAGCAGCCTTCAGGTTGGGTACGAGCAGTACTTC.

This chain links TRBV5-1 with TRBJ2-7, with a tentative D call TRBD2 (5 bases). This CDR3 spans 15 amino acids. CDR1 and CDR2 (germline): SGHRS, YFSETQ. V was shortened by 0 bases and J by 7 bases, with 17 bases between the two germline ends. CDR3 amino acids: CASSLELATYNEQYF. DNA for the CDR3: TGCGCCAGCAGCTTGGAGCTAGCCACCTACAATGAGCAGTACTTC.

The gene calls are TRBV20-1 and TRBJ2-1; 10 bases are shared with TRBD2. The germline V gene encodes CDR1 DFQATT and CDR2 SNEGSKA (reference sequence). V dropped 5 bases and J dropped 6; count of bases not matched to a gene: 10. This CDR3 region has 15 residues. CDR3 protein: CSADAGTSASNEQFF. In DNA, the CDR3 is TGCAGTGCTGACGCCGGGACTAGCGCGTCCAATGAGCAGTTCTTC.

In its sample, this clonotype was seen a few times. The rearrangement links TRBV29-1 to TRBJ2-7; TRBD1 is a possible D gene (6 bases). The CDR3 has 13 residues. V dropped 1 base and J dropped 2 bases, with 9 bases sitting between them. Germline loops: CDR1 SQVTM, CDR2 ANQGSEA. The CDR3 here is CSVEGGQPYEQYF. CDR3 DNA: TGCAGCGTTGAAGGGGGGCAGCCCTACGAGCAGTACTTC.

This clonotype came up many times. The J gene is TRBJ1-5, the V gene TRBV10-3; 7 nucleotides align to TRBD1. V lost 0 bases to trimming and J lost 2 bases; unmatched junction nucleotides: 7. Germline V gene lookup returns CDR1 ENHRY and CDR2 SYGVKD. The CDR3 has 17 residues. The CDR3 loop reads CAISESRGRQGNQPQHF. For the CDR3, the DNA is TGTGCCATCAGTGAGTCAAGGGGGCGTCAGGGCAATCAGCCCCAGCATTTT.

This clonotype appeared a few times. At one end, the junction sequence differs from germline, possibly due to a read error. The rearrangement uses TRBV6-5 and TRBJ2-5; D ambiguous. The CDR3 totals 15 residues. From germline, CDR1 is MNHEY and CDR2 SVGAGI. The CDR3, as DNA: TGTGCCAGCAGTTACTCGCTCGTCACCCAAGAGGCCCAGTACTTC. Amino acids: CASSYSLVTQEAQYF.

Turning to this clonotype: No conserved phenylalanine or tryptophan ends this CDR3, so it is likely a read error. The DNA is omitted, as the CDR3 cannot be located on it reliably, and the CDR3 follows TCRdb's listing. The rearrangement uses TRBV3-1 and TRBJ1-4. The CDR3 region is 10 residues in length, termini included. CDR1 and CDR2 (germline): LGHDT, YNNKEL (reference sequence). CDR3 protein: CASSQEGDQA.

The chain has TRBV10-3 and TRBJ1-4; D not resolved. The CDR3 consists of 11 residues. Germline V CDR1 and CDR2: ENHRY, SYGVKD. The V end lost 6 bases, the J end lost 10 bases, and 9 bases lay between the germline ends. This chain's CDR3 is CAIRPGGKLFF. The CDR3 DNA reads TGTGCCATCAGGCCGGGTGGAAAACTGTTTTTT.

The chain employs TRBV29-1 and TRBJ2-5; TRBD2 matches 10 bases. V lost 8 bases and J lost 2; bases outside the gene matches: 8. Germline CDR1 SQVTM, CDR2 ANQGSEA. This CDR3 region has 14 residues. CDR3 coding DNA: TGCAGCAGCTCAGCGGGAGGGCAGCAAGAGACCCAGTACTTC. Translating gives CSSSAGGQQETQYF.

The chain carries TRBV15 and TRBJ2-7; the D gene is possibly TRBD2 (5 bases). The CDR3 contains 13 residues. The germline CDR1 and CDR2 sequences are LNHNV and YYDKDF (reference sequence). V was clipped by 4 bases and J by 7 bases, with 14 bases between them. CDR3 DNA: TGTGCCACCAGCACCTTCAGCCGCGGGGAGCAGTACTTC. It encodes CATSTFSRGEQYF. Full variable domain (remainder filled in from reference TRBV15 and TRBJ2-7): DAMVIQNPRYQVTQFGKPVTLSCSQTLNHNVMYWYQQKSSQAPKLLFHYYDKDFNNEADTPDNFQSRRPNTSFCFLDIRSPGLGDTAMYLCATSTFSRGEQYFGPGTRLTVT.

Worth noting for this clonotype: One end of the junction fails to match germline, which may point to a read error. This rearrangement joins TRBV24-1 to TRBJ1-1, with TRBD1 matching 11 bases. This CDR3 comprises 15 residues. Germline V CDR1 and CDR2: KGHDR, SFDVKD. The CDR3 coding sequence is TGTGCCAGCAGTTACTTAGGACAGGGGGCTTCTGAAGCTTTCTTT. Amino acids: CASSYLGQGASEAFF.

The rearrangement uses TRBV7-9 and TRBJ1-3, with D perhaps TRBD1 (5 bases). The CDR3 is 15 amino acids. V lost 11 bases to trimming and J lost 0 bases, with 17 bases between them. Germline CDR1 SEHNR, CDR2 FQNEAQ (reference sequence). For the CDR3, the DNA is TGTGCCTGGAGTGTTCGGGGGGTCTCTGGAAACACCATATATTTT. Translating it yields CAWSVRGVSGNTIYF.

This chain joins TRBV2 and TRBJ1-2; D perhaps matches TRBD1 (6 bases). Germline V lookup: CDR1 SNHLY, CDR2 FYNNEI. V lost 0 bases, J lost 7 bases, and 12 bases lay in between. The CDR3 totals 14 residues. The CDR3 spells CASSEAPGEGGYTF. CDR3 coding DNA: TGTGCCAGCAGTGAAGCTCCAGGGGAGGGTGGCTACACCTTC. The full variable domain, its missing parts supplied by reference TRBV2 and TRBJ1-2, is EPEVTQTPSHQVTQMGQEVILRCVPISNHLYFYWYRQILGQKVEFLVSFYNNEISEKSEIFDDQFSVERPDGSNFTLKIRSTKLEDSAMYFCASSEAPGEGGYTFGSGTRLTVV.

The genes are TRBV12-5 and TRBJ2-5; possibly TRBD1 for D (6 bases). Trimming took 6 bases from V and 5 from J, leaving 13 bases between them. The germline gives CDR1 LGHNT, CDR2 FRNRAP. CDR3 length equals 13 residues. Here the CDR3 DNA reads TGTGCTAGTGGACCGGGACAAAGGGAGACCCAGTACTTC. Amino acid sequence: CASGPGQRETQYF.

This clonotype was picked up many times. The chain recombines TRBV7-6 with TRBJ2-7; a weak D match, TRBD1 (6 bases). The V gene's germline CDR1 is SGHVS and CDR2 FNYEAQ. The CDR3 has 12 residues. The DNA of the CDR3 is TGTGCTATTAGCGACAGGTGGGACGAGCAGTACTTC. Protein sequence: CAISDRWDEQYF. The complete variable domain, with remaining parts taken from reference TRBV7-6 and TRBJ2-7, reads GAGVSQSPRYKVTKRGQDVALRCDPISGHVSLYWYRQALGQGPEFLTYFNYEAQQDKSGLPNDRFSAERPEGSISTLTIQRTEQRDSAMYRCAISDRWDEQYFGPGTRLTVT.

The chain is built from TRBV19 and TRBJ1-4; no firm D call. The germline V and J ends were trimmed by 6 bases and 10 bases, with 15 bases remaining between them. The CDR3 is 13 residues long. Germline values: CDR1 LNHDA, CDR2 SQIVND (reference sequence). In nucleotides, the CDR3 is TGTGCCAGTAGCACGGAGCCGCGGGGAAAACTGTTTTTT. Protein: CASSTEPRGKLFF.

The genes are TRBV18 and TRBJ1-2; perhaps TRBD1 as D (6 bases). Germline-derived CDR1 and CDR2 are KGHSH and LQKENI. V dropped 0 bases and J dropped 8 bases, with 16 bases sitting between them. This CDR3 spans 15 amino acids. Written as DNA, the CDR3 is TGTGCCAGCTCACCACCGACGGACAGACCTTGGGGCTACACCTTC. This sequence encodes CASSPPTDRPWGYTF.

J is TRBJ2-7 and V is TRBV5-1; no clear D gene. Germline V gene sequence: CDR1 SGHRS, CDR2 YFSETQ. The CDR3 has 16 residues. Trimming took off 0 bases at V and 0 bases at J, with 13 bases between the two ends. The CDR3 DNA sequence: TGCGCCAGCAGCTTGGGCTTATTGGGTATCTCCTACGAGCAGTACTTC. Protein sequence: CASSLGLLGISYEQYF.

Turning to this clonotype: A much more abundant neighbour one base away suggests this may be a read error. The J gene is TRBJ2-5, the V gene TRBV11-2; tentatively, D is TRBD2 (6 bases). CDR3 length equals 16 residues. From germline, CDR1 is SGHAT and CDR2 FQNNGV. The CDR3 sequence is CAGSLAAGSPVETQYF. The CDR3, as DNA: TGTGCCGGCAGCTTAGCGGCCGGGAGCCCGGTAGAGACCCAGTACTTC.

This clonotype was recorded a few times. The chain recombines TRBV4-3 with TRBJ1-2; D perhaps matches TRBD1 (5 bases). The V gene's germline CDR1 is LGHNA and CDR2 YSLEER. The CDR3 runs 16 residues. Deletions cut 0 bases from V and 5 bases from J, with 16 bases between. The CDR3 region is CASSQDRLGVWYGYTF. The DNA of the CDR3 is TGCGCCAGCAGCCAAGATCGGCTAGGGGTTTGGTATGGCTACACCTTC.

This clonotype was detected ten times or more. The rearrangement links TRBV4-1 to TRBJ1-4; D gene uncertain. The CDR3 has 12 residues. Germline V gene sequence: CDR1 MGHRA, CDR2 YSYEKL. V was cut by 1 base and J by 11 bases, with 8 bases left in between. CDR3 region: CASSQVMGKLFF. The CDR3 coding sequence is TGCGCCAGCAGCCAAGTTATGGGGAAACTGTTTTTT.

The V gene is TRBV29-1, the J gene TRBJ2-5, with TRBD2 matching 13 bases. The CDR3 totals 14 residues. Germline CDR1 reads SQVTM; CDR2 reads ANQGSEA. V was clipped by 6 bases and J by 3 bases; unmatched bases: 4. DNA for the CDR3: TGCAGCGTCGGCGGACTAGCGGGAGAAGAGACCCAGTACTTC. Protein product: CSVGGLAGEETQYF.

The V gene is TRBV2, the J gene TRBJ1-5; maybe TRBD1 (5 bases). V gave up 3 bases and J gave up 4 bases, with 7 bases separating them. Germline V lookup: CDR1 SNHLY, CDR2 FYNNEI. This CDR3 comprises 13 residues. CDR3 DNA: TGTGCCAGCAGTGATGGGACGAATCAGCCCCAGCATTTT. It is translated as CASSDGTNQPQHF.